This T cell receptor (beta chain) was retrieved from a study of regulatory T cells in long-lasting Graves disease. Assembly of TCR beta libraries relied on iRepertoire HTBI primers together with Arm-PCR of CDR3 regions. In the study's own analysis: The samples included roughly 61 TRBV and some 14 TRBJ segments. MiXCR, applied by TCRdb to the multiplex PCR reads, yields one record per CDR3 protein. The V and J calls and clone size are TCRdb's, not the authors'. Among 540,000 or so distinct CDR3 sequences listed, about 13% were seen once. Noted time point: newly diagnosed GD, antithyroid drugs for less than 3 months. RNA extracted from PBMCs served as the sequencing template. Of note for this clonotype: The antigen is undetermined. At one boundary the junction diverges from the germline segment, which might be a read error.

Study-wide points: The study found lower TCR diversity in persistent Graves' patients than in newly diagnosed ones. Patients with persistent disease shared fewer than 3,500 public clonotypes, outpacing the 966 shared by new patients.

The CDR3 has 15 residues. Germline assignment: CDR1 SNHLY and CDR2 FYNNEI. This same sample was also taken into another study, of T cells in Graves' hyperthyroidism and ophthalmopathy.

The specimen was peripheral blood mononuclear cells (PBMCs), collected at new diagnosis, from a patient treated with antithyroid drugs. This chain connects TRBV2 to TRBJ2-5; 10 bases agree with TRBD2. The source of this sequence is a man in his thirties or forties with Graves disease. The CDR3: CASSAGGAGGESQYF. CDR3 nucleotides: TGTGCCAGCAGTGCCGGTGGAGCGGGAGGGGAGAGCCAGTACTTC.